This T cell receptor (beta chain) appears in the sequencing data of a study of T-cell memory formation after mild COVID-19. CDR1 is DFQATT and CDR2 is SNEGSKA in the germline V gene (reference sequence). The CDR3 runs 9 residues. This clonotype was counted a few times. TCRdb used MiXCR to reprocess the 5' RACE reads, holding one entry per CDR3 protein. The repertoire includes a few hundred thousand distinct CDR3 sequences, 16% of them detected once, and about 22% sits in the top ten. This TCR was recovered from a man younger than 35 who had mild COVID-19 (a few samples of this study predate the infection). Cell type and time point are not known. The rearrangement uses TRBV20-1 and TRBJ1-1; D not certain. The specimen sequenced was PBMCs or a T cell subset sorted from them (not recorded which). Written as DNA, the CDR3 is TGCAGCGGGAACACTGAAGCTTTCTTT. This codes for CSGNTEAFF.